Detailed here is one TCR beta chain. The antigen is unknown. This CDR3 is built from 15 residues. Sequencing used immunoSEQ multiplex PCR; TCRdb keeps in-frame clones, though not all of them. The table has 20,000 to 25,000 clones, 88% seen once. The data derive from a study of OX40 agonist ivuxolimab in advanced cancers. Study background: Patients were treated with ivuxolimab, an agonistic anti-OX40 (CD134) antibody. Study-wide points: Undetermined was the antigen specificity of the expanded peripheral T cells.

The V call is TRBV21-1, the J call TRBJ2-3. TRBV21-1 is assigned pseudogene status. This receptor was taken from an adult with an advanced solid tumor such as melanoma, head and neck, liver or kidney cancer. The source material was CD4+ or CD8+ T cells sorted from blood, sampled in a trial of the OX40 agonist ivuxolimab. The CDR3 nucleotides read TGTGCCAGCCACGACGGGACCCTCTCTGGAGATACGCAGTATTTT. Its protein is CASHDGTLSGDTQYF.